This TCR beta chain was captured in a study of ipilimumab plus nivolumab after autologous stem cell transplantation. Study-level information: A median of 8 nivolumab and roughly 5 ipilimumab doses were given.

Assay: immunoSEQ multiplex PCR; the TCRdb copy retains only in-frame clones and omits some. The sample shows tens of thousands of clones, 75% to 85% of them seen only once. Trimming cost V 4 bases and J 10 bases; bases outside gene matches: 5. CDR3 length: 12 amino acids. Per germline, CDR1 KGHSH and CDR2 LQKENI. V usage is TRBV18 and J usage is TRBJ2-3, with 7 positions matching TRBD1. The sequence was collected from a male donor with diffuse large B-cell lymphoma. Sample: PBMCs, taken in a trial of ipilimumab plus nivolumab as post-transplant consolidation. The CDR3 DNA reads TGTGCCAGCTCACTGACTCAGGGGGCGCAGTATTTT. This sequence encodes CASSLTQGAQYF.